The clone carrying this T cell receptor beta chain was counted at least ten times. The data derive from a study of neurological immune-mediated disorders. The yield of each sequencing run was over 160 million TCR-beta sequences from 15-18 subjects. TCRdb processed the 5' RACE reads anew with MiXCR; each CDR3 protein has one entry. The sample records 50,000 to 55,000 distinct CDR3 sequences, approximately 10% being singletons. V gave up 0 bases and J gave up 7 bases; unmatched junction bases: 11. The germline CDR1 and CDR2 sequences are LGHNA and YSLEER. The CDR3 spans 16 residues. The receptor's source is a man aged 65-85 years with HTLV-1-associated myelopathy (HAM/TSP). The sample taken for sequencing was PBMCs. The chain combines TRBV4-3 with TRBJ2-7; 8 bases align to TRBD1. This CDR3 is CASSQDKWTGRQEQYF. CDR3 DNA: TGCGCCAGCAGCCAAGATAAGTGGACAGGGCGGCAAGAGCAGTACTTC.